A single sample is the source of the 12 T cell receptor beta chains below, sequenced in a study of blood T cell repertoires in COVID-19. Assay used: immunoSEQ multiplex PCR; TCRdb lists only in-frame clones, some missing. This sample has 60,000 to 85,000 clones, with about four fifths found just once. The sample was peripheral blood. These receptors were obtained from a man aged 70-80 years with acute or convalescent COVID-19.

The CDR3 DNA reads TGCGCCAGCAGCTTCGGGGGGCTGGACACCGGGGAGCTGTTTTTT. It encodes CASSFGGLDTGELFF. The chain links TRBV5-1 to TRBJ2-2, with D tentatively TRBD2 (7 bases). The CDR3 is 15 residues long. In germline, CDR1 is SGHRS, CDR2 YFSETQ. Trimming stripped 2 bases from V and 3 bases from J, with 11 bases between.

The rearrangement uses TRBV6-5 and TRBJ2-1; D uncertain. The CDR3 is 12 residues long. Germline CDR1 reads MNHEY; CDR2 reads SVGAGI. The V and J ends lost 4 bases and 9 bases respectively, with 10 bases between them. CDR3 coding DNA: TGTGCCAGCAGTTCCCGGCCGGGTGAGCAGTTCTTC. Translated, it gives CASSSRPGEQFF.

In this sample, this clone turned up a few times. The gene calls are TRBV7-2 and TRBJ2-7; D is unresolved. The V gene's germline CDR1 is SGHTA and CDR2 FQGNSA. Trimming removed 0 bases at V and 2 bases at J, with 5 bases between. This CDR3 has 13 amino acids. The CDR3 DNA reads as TGTGCCAGCAGCTTAGCGAGTACCTACGAGCAGTACTTC. It specifies CASSLASTYEQYF.

V gene TRBV29-1 combines with J gene TRBJ2-3; 7 positions agree with TRBD1. The V gene's germline CDR1 is SQVTM and CDR2 ANQGSEA. The CDR3 extends over 12 amino acids. Trimming removed 7 bases from V and 8 bases from J; junction bases left unmatched: 9. CDR3 in DNA: TGCAGCGCCCGACAGGGTCTGGGTACGCAGTATTTT. This sequence encodes CSARQGLGTQYF.

The chain links TRBV28 to TRBJ2-6; TRBD1 is a possible D gene (6 bases). V was pared by 8 bases and J by 4 bases, with 15 bases between. The CDR3 has 15 residues. Germline values: CDR1 MDHEN, CDR2 SYDVKM. The DNA for the CDR3 is TGTGCCAGCCGGCCTGGGGGCGCGGGGGCCAACGTCCTGACTTTC. It is translated as CASRPGGAGANVLTF.

V and J are TRBV5-1 and TRBJ2-2; 7 nucleotides match TRBD2. V lost 4 bases to trimming and J lost 1 base; unmatched junction nucleotides: 10. CDR3 length equals 17 residues. The germline CDR1 and CDR2 sequences are SGHRS and YFSETQ. Here the CDR3 reads CASSRVVGGMNTGELFF. DNA of the CDR3: TGCGCCAGCAGCCGCGTGGTGGGAGGGATGAACACCGGGGAGCTGTTTTTT.

The chain uses TRBV28 and TRBJ2-7; 9 nucleotides match TRBD1. V lost 6 bases and J lost 3; bases outside the gene matches: 12. The CDR3 has 16 amino acids. Looked up from germline, CDR1 is MDHEN and CDR2 is SYDVKM. CDR3 in amino acids: CASSPGGDREDYEQYF. The CDR3 nucleotides read TGTGCCAGCAGCCCAGGGGGGGACAGGGAGGACTACGAGCAGTACTTC.

The gene calls are TRBV5-6 and TRBJ1-2, with D tentatively TRBD1 (5 bases). CDR1 and CDR2 (germline): SGHDT, YYEEEE. This CDR3 has 13 residues. Between the trimmed V and J ends, which lost 0 bases and 8 bases, there was a span of 11 bases. The CDR3 DNA follows: TGTGCCAGCAGCTTGGTACAGGCTAGAGGCTACACCTTC. Translated, it gives CASSLVQARGYTF.

V usage is TRBV6-1 and J usage is TRBJ1-5; TRBD1 agrees at 8 bases. The CDR3 has 14 residues. Losses at the gene ends were 1 base for V and 5 bases for J; bases not matched to a gene: 1. CDR1 and CDR2 from the germline V gene are MNHNS and SASEGT. Here the CDR3 reads CASSEGQGHQPQHF. The DNA for the CDR3 is TGTGCCAGCAGTGAAGGACAGGGGCATCAGCCCCAGCATTTT.

This chain connects TRBV30 to TRBJ2-1; 7 positions agree with TRBD2. The CDR3 consists of 12 residues. Germline lookup yields CDR1 GTSNPN and CDR2 SVGIG (reference sequence). The V gene end was trimmed by 7 bases and the J gene end by 4 bases; junction bases not matched to a gene: 4. The CDR3 loop is CASLGGYNEQFF. The CDR3 DNA follows: TGTGCCTCCCTGGGAGGGTACAATGAGCAGTTCTTC.

The chain joins TRBV28 to TRBJ1-2, with TRBD1 as a possible D gene (5 bases). Trimming took off 2 bases at V and 4 bases at J, with 11 bases between the two ends. This CDR3 contains 14 residues. Per germline, CDR1 MDHEN and CDR2 SYDVKM. DNA of the CDR3: TGTGCCAGCAGTTTAACGGTCGACAGCTATGGCTACACCTTC. This gives the protein CASSLTVDSYGYTF.

The chain links TRBV28 to TRBJ2-5; unclear D gene. Trimming removed 7 bases at V and 5 bases at J, with 17 bases between. CDR3 length: 14 residues. Germline V CDR1 and CDR2: MDHEN, SYDVKM. The CDR3 protein is CASIPTEFGETQYF. DNA of the CDR3: TGTGCCAGCATCCCAACGGAGTTTGGGGAGACCCAGTACTTC.